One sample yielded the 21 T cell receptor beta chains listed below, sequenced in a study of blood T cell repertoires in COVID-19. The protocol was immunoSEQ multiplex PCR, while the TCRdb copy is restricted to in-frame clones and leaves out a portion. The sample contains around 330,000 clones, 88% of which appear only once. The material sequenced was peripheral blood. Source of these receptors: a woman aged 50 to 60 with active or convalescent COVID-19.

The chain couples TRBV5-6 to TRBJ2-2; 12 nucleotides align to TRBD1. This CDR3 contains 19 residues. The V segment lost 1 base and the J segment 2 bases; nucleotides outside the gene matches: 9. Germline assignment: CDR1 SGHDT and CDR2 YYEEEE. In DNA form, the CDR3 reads TGTGCCAGCAGCTTGATCTCCGGGACAGGGGGCTTTAACACCGGGGAGCTGTTTTTT. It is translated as CASSLISGTGGFNTGELFF.

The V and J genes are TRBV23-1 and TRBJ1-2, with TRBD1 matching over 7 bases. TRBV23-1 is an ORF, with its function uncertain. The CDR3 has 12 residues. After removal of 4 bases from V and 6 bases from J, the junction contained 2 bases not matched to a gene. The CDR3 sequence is CASSPGTDGYTF. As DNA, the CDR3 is TGCGCCAGCAGTCCCGGGACAGATGGCTACACCTTC.

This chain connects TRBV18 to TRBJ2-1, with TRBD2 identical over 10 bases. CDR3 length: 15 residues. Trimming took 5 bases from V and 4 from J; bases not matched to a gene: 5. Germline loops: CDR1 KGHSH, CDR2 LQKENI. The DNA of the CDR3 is TGTGCCAGCTCAGCCGGGACTAGCGAATACAATGAGCAGTTCTTC. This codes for CASSAGTSEYNEQFF.

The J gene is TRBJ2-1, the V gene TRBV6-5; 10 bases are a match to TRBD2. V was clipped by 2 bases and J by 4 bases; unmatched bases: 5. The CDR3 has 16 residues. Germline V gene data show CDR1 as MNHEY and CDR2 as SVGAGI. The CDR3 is CASSYARTSGYNEQFF. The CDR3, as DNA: TGTGCCAGCAGTTACGCACGGACTAGCGGATACAATGAGCAGTTCTTC.

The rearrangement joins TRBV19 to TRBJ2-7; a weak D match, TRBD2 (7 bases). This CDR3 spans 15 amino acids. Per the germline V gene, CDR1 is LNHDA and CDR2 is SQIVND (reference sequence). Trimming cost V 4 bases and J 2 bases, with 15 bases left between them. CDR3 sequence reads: CASSTSWGGPYEQYF. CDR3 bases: TGTGCCAGTAGTACTTCCTGGGGGGGGCCCTACGAGCAGTACTTC.

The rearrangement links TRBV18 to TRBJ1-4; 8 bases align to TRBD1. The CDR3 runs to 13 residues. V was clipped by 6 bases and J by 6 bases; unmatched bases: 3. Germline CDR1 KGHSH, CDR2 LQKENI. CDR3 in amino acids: CASSPDRDEKLFF. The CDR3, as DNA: TGTGCCAGCTCTCCGGACAGGGATGAAAAACTGTTTTTT.

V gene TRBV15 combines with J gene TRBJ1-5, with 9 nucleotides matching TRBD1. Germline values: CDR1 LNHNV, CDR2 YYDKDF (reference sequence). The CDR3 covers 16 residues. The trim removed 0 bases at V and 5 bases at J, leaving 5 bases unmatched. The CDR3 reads CATSRDTGQGHQPQHF. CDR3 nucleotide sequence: TGTGCCACCAGCAGAGATACGGGACAGGGTCATCAGCCCCAGCATTTT.

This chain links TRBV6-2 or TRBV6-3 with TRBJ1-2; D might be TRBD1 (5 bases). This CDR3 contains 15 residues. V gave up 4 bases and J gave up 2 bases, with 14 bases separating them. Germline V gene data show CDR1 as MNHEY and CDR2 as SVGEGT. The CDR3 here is CASSSLTGRNYGYTF. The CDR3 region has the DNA TGTGCCAGCAGTTCCTTAACAGGAAGGAACTATGGCTACACCTTC.

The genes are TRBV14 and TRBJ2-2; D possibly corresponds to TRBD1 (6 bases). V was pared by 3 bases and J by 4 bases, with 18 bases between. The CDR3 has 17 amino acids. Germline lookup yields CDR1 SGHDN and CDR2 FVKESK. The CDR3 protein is CASSQGHLDPFTGELFF. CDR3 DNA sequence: TGTGCCAGCAGCCAGGGACACCTGGACCCCTTCACCGGGGAGCTGTTTTTT.

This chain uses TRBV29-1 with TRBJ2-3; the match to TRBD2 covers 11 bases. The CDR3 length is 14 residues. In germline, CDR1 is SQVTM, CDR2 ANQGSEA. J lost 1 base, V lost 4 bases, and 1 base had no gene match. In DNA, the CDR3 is TGCAGCGTTGTGACTAGCGGGGGCACAGATACGCAGTATTTT. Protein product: CSVVTSGGTDTQYF.

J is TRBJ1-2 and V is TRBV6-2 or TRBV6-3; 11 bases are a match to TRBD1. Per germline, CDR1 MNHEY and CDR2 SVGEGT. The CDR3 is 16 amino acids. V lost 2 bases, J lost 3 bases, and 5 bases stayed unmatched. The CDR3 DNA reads TGTGCCAGCAGTTACCGAGCGGACAGGGGGCACTATGGCTACACCTTC. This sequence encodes CASSYRADRGHYGYTF.

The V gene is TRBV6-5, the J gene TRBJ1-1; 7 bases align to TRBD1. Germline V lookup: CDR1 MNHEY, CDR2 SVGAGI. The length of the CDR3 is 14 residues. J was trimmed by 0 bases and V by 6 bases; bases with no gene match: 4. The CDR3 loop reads CASSNRGMNTEAFF. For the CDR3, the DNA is TGTGCCAGCAGCAACAGGGGTATGAACACTGAAGCTTTCTTT.

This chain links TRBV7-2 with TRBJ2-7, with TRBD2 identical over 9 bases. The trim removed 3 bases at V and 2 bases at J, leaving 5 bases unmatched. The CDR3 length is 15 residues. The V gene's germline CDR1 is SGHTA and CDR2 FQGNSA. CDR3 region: CASSFQRGVAYEQYF. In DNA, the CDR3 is TGTGCCAGCAGCTTCCAGCGGGGGGTGGCCTACGAGCAGTACTTC.

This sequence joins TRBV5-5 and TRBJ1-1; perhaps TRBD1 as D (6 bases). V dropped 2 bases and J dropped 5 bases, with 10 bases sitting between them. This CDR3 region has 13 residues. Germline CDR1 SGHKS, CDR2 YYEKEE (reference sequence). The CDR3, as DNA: TGTGCCAGCAGCTTTGGGACACAGACTGAAGCTTTCTTT. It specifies CASSFGTQTEAFF. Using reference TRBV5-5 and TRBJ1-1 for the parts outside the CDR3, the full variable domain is DAGVTQSPTHLIKTRGQQVTLRCSPISGHKSVSWYQQVLGQGPQFIFQYYEKEERGRGNFPDRFSARQFPNYSSELNVNALLLGDSALYLCASSFGTQTEAFFGQGTRLTVV.

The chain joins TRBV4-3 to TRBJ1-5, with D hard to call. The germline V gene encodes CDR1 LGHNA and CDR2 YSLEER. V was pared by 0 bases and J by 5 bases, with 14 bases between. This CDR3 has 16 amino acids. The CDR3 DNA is TGCGCCAGCAGCCAAGATCGGGGTAACGTCTATCAGCCCCAGCATTTT. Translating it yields CASSQDRGNVYQPQHF.

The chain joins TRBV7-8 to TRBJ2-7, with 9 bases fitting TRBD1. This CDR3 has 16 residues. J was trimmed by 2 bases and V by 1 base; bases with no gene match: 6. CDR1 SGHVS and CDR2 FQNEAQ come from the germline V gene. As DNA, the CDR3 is TGTGCCAGCAGCTTAGACCGGGACAGGGTAACCTACGAGCAGTACTTC. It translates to CASSLDRDRVTYEQYF.

The CDR3 loop reads CATGGTVLSEQYF. The DNA for the CDR3 is TGTGCCACGGGTGGGACTGTCCTCTCCGAGCAGTACTTC. The chain couples TRBV25-1 to TRBJ2-7; maybe TRBD2 (6 bases). The germline V gene has CDR1 MGHDK and CDR2 SYGVNS. CDR3 length: 13 amino acids. With 10 bases removed from V and 6 bases from J, the gap between germline ends came to 19 bases.

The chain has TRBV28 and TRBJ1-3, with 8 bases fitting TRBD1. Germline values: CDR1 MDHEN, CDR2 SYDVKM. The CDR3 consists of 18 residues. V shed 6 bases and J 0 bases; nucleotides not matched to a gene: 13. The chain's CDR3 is CASSLGTGGGYSGNTIYF. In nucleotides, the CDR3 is TGTGCCAGCAGCCTCGGGACAGGAGGTGGCTACTCTGGAAACACCATATATTTT.

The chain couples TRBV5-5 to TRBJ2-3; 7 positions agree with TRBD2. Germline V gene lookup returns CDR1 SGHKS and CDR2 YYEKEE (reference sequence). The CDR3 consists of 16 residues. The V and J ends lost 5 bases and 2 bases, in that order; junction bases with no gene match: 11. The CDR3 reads CASSPTGGKYTDTQYF. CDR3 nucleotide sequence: TGTGCCAGCAGTCCAACCGGGGGGAAATACACAGATACGCAGTATTTT.

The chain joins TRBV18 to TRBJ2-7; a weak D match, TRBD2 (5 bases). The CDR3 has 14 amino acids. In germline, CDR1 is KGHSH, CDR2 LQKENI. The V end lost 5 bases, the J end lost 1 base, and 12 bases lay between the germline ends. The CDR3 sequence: CASSKEEGSYEQYF. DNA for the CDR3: TGTGCCAGCTCAAAGGAGGAAGGATCCTACGAGCAGTACTTC.

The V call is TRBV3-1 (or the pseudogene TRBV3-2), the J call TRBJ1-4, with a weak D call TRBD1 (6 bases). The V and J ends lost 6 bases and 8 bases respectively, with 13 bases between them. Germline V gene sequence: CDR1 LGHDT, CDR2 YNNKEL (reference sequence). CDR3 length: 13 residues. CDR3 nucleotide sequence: TGTGCCAGCAGTCCAGGGGTTTGGGAAAAACTGTTTTTT. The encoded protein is CASSPGVWEKLFF.